This TCR beta chain was captured in a study of blood T cell repertoires in COVID-19. Trimming took 0 bases from V and 13 from J; bases not matched to a gene: 11. CDR1 and CDR2 (germline): SGHKS, YYEKEE (reference sequence). CDR3 length: 14 residues. The table came from immunoSEQ multiplex PCR; TCRdb's copy has only in-frame clones and leaves some out. This sample carries about 120,000 clones, nearly 90% of them seen once, and the ten largest clones take 3.5% to 4%. The chain uses TRBV5-5 and TRBJ1-2; 8 bases match TRBD1. The sequence came from a woman aged 55 to 70 with COVID-19, enrolled during active disease. The sequenced sample was peripheral blood. The CDR3 is CASSLAAGGSGVTF. Written as DNA, the CDR3 is TGTGCCAGCAGCTTGGCCGCAGGGGGCAGCGGTGTCACCTTC. The whole variable domain, remainder taken from reference TRBV5-5 and TRBJ1-2, is DAGVTQSPTHLIKTRGQQVTLRCSPISGHKSVSWYQQVLGQGPQFIFQYYEKEERGRGNFPDRFSARQFPNYSSELNVNALLLGDSALYLCASSLAAGGSGVTFGSGTRLTVV.